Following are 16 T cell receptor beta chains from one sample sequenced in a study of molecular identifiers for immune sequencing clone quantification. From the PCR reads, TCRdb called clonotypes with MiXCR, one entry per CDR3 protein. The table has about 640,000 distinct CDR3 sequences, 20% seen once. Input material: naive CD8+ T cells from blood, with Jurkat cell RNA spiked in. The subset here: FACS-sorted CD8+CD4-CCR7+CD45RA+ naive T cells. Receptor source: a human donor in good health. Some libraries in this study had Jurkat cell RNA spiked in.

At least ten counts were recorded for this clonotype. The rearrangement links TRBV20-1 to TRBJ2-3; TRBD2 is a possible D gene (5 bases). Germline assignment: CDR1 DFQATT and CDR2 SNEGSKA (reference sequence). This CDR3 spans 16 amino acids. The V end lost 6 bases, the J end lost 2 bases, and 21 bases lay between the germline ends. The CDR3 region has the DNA TGCAGTGCGGAGAGAAAGTCTAGCAGCATCACAGATACGCAGTATTTT. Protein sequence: CSAERKSSSITDTQYF.

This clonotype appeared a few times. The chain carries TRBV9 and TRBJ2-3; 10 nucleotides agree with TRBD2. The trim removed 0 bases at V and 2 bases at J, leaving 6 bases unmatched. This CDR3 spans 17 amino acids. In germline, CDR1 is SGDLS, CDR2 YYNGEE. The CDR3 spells CASSVVGLAPSTDTQYF. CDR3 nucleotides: TGTGCCAGCAGCGTAGTGGGACTAGCGCCTTCCACAGATACGCAGTATTTT.

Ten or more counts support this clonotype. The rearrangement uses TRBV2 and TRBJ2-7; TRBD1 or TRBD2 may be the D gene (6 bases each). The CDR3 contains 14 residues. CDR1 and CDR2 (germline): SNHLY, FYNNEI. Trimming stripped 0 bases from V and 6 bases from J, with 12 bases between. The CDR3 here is CASSEARGHPEQYF. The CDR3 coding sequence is TGTGCCAGCAGTGAAGCGCGGGGACACCCCGAGCAGTACTTC.

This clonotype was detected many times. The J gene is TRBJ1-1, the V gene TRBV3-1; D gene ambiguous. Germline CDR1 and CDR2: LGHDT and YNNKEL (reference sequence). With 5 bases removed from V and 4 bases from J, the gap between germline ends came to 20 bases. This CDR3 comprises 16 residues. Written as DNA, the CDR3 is TGTGCCAGCAGCTCCCCTGCAGGAACCGGGAGCACTGAAGCTTTCTTT. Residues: CASSSPAGTGSTEAFF.

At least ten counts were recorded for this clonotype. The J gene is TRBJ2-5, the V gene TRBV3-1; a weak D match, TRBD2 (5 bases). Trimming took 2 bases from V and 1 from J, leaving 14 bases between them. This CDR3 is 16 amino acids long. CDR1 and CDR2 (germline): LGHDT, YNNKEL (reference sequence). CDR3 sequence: CASSQTERDIQETQYF. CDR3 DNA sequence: TGTGCCAGCAGCCAAACCGAACGGGATATCCAAGAGACCCAGTACTTC.

The CDR3 reads CASSPEGGVYEKLFF. DNA of the CDR3: TGTGCCAGCAGCCCCGAGGGGGGGGTTTATGAAAAACTGTTTTTT. The rearrangement joins TRBV9 to TRBJ1-4; the D gene is possibly TRBD1 (6 bases). The CDR3 has 15 residues. Germline loops: CDR1 SGDLS, CDR2 YYNGEE. Trimming removed 4 bases from V and 6 bases from J, with 16 bases in between.

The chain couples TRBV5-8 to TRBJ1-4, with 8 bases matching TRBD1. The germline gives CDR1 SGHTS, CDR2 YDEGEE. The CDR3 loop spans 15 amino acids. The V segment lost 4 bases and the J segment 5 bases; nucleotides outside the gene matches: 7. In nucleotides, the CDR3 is TGTGCCAGCAGCATATCCTGGGACAGGAATGAAAAACTGTTTTTT. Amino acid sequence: CASSISWDRNEKLFF. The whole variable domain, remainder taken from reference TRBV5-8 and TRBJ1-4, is EAGVTQSPTHLIKTRGQQATLRCSPISGHTSVYWYQQALGLGLQFLLWYDEGEERNRGNFPPRFSGRQFPNYSSELNVNALELEDSALYLCASSISWDRNEKLFFGSGTQLSVL.

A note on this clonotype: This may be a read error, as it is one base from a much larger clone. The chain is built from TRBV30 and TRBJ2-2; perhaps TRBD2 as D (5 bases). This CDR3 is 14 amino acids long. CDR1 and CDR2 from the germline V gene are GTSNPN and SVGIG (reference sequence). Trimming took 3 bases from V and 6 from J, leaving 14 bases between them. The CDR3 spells CAWRFGAVAGELFF. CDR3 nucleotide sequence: TGTGCCTGGAGGTTCGGAGCGGTGGCCGGGGAGCTGTTTTTT.

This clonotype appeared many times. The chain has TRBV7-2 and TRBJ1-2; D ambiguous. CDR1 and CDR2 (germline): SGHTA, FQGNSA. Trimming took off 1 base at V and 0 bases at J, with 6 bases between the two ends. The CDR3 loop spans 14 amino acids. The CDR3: CASSLDSTNYGYTF. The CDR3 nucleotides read TGTGCCAGCAGCTTAGATAGCACTAACTATGGCTACACCTTC.

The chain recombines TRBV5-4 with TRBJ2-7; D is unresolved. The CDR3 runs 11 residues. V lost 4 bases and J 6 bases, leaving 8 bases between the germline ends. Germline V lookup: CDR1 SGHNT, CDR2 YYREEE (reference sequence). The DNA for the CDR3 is TGTGCCAGCAGCATGGGTGGCGAGCAGTACTTC. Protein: CASSMGGEQYF.

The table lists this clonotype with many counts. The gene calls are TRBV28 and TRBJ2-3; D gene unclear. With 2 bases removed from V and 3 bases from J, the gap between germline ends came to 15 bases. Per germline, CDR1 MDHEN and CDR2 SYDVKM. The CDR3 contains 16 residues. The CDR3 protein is CASSLTPTLGTDTQYF. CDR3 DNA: TGTGCCAGCAGTTTAACCCCTACCCTCGGTACAGATACGCAGTATTTT.

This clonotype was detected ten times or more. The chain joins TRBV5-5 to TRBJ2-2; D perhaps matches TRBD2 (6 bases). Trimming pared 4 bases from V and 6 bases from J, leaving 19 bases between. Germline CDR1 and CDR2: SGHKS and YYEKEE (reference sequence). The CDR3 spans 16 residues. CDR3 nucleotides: TGTGCCAGCAGCATTGCGGGACGGCTAGGACCCGGGGAGCTGTTTTTT. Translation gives CASSIAGRLGPGELFF.

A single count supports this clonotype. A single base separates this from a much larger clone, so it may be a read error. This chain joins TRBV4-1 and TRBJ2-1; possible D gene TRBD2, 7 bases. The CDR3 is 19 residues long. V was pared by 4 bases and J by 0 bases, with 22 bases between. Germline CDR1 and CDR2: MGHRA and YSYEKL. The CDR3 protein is CASSPKCGGQVPSYNEQFF. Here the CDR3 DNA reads TGCGCCAGCAGCCCTAAGTGCGGGGGACAAGTACCCTCCTACAATGAGCAGTTCTTC.

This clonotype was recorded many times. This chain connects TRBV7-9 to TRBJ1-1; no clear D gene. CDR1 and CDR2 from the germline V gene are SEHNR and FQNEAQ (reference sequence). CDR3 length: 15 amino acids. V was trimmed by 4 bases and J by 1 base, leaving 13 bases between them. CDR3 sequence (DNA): TGTGCCAGCAGCTCAAACCTTCCTGAGAACACTGAAGCTTTCTTT. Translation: CASSSNLPENTEAFF. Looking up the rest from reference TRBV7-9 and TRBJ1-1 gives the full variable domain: DTGVSQNPRHKITKRGQNVTFRCDPISEHNRLYWYRQTLGQGPEFLTYFQNEAQLEKSRLLSDRFSAERPKGSFSTLEIQRTEQGDSAMYLCASSSNLPENTEAFFGQGTRLTVV.

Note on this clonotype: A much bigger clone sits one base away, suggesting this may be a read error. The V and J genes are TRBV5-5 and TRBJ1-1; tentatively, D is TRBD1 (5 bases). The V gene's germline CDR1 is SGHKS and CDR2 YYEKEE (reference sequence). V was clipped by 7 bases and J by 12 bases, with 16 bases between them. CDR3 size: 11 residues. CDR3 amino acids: CASGRDGATFF. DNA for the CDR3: TGTGCCAGCGGCCGGGACGGAGCGACTTTCTTT.

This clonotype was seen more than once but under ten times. Here the CDR3 DNA reads TGTGCCAGCAGTTGGGGGGGGCCTTCCTACAATGAGCAGTTCTTC. Its translation is CASSWGGPSYNEQFF. The chain combines TRBV27 with TRBJ2-1; D may be TRBD2 (7 bases). The CDR3 is 15 amino acids. The V end was cut by 4 bases, the J end by 1 base, with 11 bases between. The V gene's germline CDR1 is MNHEY and CDR2 SMNVEV (reference sequence).